This paragraph covers one T cell receptor beta chain sequence. V lost 4 bases, J lost 2 bases, and 15 bases lay in between. This CDR3 contains 14 residues. CDR1 and CDR2 from the germline V gene are SQVTM and ANQGSEA. These data come from a study of shared clonotypes between healthy human individuals. The data were produced by immunoSEQ multiplex PCR, yet TCRdb's version contains in-frame clones alone and is incomplete. The sample holds approximately 2.4 million clones; more than 90% are singletons and the top ten take around 0.13%. This rearrangement joins TRBV29-1 to TRBJ2-7, with TRBD1 as a possible D gene (6 bases). The source is a man aged 18-30 years in good health. Material: naive CD4+ T cells sorted from blood. The subset here: CD45RA+ positively selected. CDR3 bases: TGCAGCGTTGCGGGTTTGGGGGCAACCTACGAGCAGTACTTC. It yields the protein CSVAGLGATYEQYF.